This T cell receptor beta chain was profiled in a study of blood T cells in healthy people across ages. Primed by a sample-barcoded 5' primer and a J-beta primer mix, a second PCR proceeded for roughly 6 to 12 cycles. TCRdb reanalysed the 5' RACE reads using MiXCR and keeps one entry per CDR3 protein. The table lists some 1,500,000 distinct CDR3 sequences, under 55% of them singletons. In the case of this clonotype: The antigen remains undetermined. The junction does not match germline at one end; this may be a read error.

Study-wide results and limits: Long-lived donors carried more naive CD4+ cells and greater diversity than aged donors. Per million T cells, TCR beta diversity dropped about linearly as age rose.

The CDR3 extends over 11 amino acids. Germline V CDR1 and CDR2: GTSNPN, SVGIG (reference sequence). Every donor provided 7.5 to 10 milliliters of peripheral blood. The clonotype comes from a woman between 18 and 29 years old in good health. The gene calls are TRBV30 and TRBJ1-2; D not certain. What was sequenced was blood. In DNA form, the CDR3 reads TGTGCCGGGAGTGCCGGGGTTGGCTACACCTTC. This codes for CAGSAGVGYTF.